This T cell receptor (beta chain) was found in a study of blood T cell repertoires in COVID-19. About the study: Samples of COVID-19 (acute and convalescent) were obtained from the United States, Italy and Spain. Sources were T cells, B-cell-depleted T cells, or PBMCs; the material itself was cDNA or gDNA.

Original processing methods: Scientists estimated how many nucleated cells there were by amplifying reference gene primers. Libraries were prepared by immunoSEQ multiplex PCR; TCRdb keeps only in-frame clonotypes and omits some of them. V and J calls and clone size follow that table, whereas D and trimming were derived from the DNA. The repertoire holds 95,000 to 150,000 clones, with roughly 88% as singletons. The CDR3 length is 11 residues. The germline V gene has CDR1 LNHDA and CDR2 SQIVND (reference sequence). Sample: peripheral blood. The chain recombines TRBV19 with TRBJ1-1, with a weak D call TRBD1 (5 bases). The sequence came from a human donor in a cohort sampled during active COVID-19. CDR3 DNA sequence: TGTAAAGACAGCCCGAACACTGAAGCTTTCTTT. Protein product: CKDSPNTEAFF.